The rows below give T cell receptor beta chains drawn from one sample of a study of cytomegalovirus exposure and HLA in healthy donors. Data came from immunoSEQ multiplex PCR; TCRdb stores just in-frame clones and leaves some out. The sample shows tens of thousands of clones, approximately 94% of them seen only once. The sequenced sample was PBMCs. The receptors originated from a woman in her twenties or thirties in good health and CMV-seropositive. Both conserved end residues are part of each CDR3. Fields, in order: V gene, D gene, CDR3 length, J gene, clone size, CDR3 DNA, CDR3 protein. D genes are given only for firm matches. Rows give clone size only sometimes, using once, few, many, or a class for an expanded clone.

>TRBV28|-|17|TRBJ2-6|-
TGTGCCAGCAGGGAGGACTCCTGGGGATCTGGGGCCAACGTCCTGACTTTC
CASREDSWGSGANVLTF
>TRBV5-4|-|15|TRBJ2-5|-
TGTGCCAGCAGCTTTGCCTCAGGGGTCCGGGAGACCCAGTACTTC
CASSFASGVRETQYF
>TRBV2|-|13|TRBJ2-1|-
TGTGCCAGCAGTGAACGGGAAAACAATGAGCAGTTCTTC
CASSERENNEQFF
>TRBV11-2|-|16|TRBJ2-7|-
TGTGCCAGCAGCTTCGCCCGGCAGGGGAATTACTACGAGCAGTACTTC
CASSFARQGNYYEQYF
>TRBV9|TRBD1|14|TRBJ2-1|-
TGTGCCAGCAGCACTCGGACAGGGGGCAATGAGCAGTTCTTC
CASSTRTGGNEQFF
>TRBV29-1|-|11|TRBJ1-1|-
TGCAGCGTCCTAAAGAACACTGAAGCTTTCTTT
CSVLKNTEAFF
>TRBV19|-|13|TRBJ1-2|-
TGTGCCAGTACACTGGCAGGGGCAGTTGGCTACACCTTC
CASTLAGAVGYTF
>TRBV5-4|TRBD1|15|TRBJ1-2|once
TGTGCCAGCAGCCCCGGCCTGACAGGGAACTATGGCTACACCTTC
CASSPGLTGNYGYTF
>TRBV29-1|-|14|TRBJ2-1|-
TGCAGCGTTTCCACAGGGAGCTCCTACAATGAGCAGTTCTTC
CSVSTGSSYNEQFF
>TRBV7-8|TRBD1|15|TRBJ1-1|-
TGTGCCAGCAGCACGGTGACAGGGGGCTTTACTGAAGCTTTCTTT
CASSTVTGGFTEAFF
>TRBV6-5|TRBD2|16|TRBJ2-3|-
TGTGCCAGCAGTTCCCTTCTAGCGGGAGCAGCAGATACGCAGTATTTT
CASSSLLAGAADTQYF
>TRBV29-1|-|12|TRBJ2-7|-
TGCAGCGTTGACAGGGGTGGCGACGAGCAGTACTTC
CSVDRGGDEQYF